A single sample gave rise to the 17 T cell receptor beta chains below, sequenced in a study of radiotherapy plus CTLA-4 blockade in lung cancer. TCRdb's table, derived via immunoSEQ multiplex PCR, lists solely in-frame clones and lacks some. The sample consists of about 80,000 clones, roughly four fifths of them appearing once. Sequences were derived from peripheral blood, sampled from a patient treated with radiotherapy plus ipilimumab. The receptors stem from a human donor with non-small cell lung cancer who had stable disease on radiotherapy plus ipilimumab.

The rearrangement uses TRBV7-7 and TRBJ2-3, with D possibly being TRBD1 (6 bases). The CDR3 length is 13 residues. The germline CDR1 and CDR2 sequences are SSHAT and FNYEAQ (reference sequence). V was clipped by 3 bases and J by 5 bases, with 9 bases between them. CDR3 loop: CASSFQQGDTQYF. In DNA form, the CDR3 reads TGTGCCAGCAGCTTCCAACAGGGAGATACGCAGTATTTT.

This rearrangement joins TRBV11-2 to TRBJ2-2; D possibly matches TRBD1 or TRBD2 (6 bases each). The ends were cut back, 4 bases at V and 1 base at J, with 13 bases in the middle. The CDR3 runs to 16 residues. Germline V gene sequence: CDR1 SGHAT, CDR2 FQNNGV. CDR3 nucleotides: TGTGCCAGCAGCTGGGACACTAGCCTGAACACCGGGGAGCTGTTTTTT. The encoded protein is CASSWDTSLNTGELFF.

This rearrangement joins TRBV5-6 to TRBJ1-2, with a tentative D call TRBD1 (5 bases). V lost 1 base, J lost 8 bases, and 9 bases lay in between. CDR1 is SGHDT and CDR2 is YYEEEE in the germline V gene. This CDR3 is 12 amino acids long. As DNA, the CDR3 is TGTGCCAGCAGCTTGAGGGGTACGGGCTACACCTTC. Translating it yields CASSLRGTGYTF.

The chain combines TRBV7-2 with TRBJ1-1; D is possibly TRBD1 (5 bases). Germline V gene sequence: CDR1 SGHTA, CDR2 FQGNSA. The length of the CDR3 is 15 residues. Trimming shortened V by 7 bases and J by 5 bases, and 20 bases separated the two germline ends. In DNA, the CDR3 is TGTGCCAGCACCACAGGAGGCAGACTTAGGACTGAAGCTTTCTTT. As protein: CASTTGGRLRTEAFF.

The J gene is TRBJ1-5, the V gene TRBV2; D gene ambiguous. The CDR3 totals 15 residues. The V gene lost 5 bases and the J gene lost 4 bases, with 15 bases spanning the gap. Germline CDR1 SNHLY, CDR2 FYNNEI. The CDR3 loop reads CASSPLVAANQPQHF. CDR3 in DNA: TGTGCCAGCAGTCCTCTAGTGGCAGCTAATCAGCCCCAGCATTTT. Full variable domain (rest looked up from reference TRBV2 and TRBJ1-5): EPEVTQTPSHQVTQMGQEVILRCVPISNHLYFYWYRQILGQKVEFLVSFYNNEISEKSEIFDDQFSVERPDGSNFTLKIRSTKLEDSAMYFCASSPLVAANQPQHFGDGTRLSIL.

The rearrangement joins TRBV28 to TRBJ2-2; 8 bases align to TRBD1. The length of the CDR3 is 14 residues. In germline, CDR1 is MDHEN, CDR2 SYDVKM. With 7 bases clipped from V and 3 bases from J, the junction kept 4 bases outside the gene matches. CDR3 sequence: CASTSRGHTGELFF. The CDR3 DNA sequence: TGTGCCAGCACTTCCAGGGGGCACACCGGGGAGCTGTTTTTT.

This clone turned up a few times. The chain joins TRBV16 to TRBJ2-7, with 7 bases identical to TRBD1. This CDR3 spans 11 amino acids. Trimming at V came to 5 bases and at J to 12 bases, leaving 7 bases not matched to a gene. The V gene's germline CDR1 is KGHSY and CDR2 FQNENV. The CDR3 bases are TGTGCCAGCAGCTCCGGGACAGTGTTGTACTTC. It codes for CASSSGTVLYF.

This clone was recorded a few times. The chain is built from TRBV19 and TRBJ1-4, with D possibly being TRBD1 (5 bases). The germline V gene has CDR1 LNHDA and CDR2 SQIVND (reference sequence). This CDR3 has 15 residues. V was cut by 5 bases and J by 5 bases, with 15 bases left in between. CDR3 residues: CASSSFRERNEKLFF. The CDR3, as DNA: TGTGCCAGTAGTTCATTCAGGGAACGGAATGAAAAACTGTTTTTT.

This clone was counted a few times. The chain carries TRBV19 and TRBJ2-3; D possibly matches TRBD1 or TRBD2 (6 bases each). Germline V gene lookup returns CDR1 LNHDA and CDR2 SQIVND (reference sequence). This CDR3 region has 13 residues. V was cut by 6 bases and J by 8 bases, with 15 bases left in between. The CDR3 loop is CASRAQQGGTQYF. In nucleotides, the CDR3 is TGTGCCAGTAGGGCACAACAGGGAGGTACGCAGTATTTT. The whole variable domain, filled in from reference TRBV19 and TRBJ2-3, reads DGGITQSPKYLFRKEGQNVTLSCEQNLNHDAMYWYRQDPGQGLRLIYYSQIVNDFQKGDIAEGYSVSREKKESFPLTVTSAQKNPTAFYLCASRAQQGGTQYFGPGTRLTVL.

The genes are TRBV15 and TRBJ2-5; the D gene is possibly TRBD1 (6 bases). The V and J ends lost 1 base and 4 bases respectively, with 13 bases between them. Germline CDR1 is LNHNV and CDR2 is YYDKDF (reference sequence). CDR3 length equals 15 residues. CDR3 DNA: TGTGCCACCAGCAGAGTGCCCAGGGGCCGAGAGACCCAGTACTTC. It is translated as CATSRVPRGRETQYF.

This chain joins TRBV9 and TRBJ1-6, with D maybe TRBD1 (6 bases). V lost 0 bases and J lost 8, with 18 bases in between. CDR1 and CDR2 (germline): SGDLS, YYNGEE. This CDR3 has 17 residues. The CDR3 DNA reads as TGTGCCAGCAGCGTAGGAATACAGGGCCGCCGAGATTCACCCCTCCACTTT. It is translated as CASSVGIQGRRDSPLHF.

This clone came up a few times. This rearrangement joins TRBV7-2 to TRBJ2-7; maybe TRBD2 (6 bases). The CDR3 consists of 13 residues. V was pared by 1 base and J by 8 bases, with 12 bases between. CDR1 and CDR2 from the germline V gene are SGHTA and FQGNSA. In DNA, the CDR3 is TGTGCCAGCAGCTTAGGGTCCCGGGAGAAGCAGTACTTC. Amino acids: CASSLGSREKQYF.

CDR3 amino acids: CAWSSITNTGELFF. The CDR3 nucleotides are TGTGCCTGGAGTAGCATCACGAACACCGGGGAGCTGTTTTTT. The chain is built from TRBV30 and TRBJ2-2, with D unresolved. The germline V gene has CDR1 GTSNPN and CDR2 SVGIG (reference sequence). This CDR3 is 14 amino acids long. The V end lost 2 bases, the J end lost 0 bases, and 7 bases lay between the germline ends. The full variable domain, rest sourced from reference TRBV30 and TRBJ2-2, is SQTIHQWPATLVQPVGSPLSLECTVEGTSNPNLYWYRQAAGRGLQLLFYSVGIGQISSEVPQNLSASRPQDRQFILSSKKLLLSDSGFYLCAWSSITNTGELFFGEGSRLTVL.

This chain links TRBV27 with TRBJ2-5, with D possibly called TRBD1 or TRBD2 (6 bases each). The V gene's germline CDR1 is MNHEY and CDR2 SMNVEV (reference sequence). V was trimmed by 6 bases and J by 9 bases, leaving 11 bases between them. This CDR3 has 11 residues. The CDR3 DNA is TGTGCCAGCAGACAGGGAGGTGCCCAGTACTTC. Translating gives CASRQGGAQYF.

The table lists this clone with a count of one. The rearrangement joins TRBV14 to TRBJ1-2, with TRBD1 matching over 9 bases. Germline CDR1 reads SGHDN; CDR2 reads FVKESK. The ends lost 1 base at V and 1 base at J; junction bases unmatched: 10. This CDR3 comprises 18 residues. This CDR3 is CASSQGGQGRFLNYGYTF. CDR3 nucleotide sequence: TGTGCCAGCAGCCAAGGGGGACAGGGAAGATTCCTTAACTATGGCTACACCTTC.

The CDR3 DNA sequence: TGTGCCAGCAGCCTGAACAATGAGCAGTTCTTC. This codes for CASSLNNEQFF. The rearrangement uses TRBV6-5 and TRBJ2-1, with D uncertain. The germline gives CDR1 MNHEY, CDR2 SVGAGI. The CDR3 extends over 11 amino acids. Trimming shortened V by 6 bases and J by 5 bases, and 5 bases separated the two germline ends.

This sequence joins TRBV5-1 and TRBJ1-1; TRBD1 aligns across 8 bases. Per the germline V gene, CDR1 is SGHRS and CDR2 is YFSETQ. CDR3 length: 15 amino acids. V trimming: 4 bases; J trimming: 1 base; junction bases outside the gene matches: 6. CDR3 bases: TGCGCCAGCAGCATCGGACAGGGTAAGAACACTGAAGCTTTCTTT. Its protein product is CASSIGQGKNTEAFF.